This entry concerns a single TCR beta chain. The entry originates in a study of blood T cell repertoires in COVID-19. Study overall: COVID-19 samples, acute and convalescent, were from the United States, Italy and Spain. Sources were T cells, B-cell-depleted T cells, or PBMCs; the material itself was cDNA or gDNA.

Methods used by the authors: Reference gene primer amplification gave estimated nucleated cell counts. Sequencing used immunoSEQ multiplex PCR; TCRdb keeps in-frame clones, though not all of them. V, J and clone size derive from that table, while D and trimming were established from the DNA sequence. Altogether over 200,000 clones are present, 70% to 90% being singletons, with the ten largest covering approximately 5.9%. Sequencing input: peripheral blood. The receptor comes from a man older than 75 with acute or convalescent COVID-19.

The CDR3 spells CASSLVGAGRGYGYTF. The CDR3 nucleotides read TGTGCCAGCAGCTTGGTGGGAGCAGGGAGGGGCTATGGCTACACCTTC. This chain joins TRBV5-6 and TRBJ1-2, with D perhaps matching TRBD1 (5 bases). V was cut by 0 bases and J by 4 bases, with 16 bases left in between. Germline assignment: CDR1 SGHDT and CDR2 YYEEEE. The CDR3 spans 16 residues.